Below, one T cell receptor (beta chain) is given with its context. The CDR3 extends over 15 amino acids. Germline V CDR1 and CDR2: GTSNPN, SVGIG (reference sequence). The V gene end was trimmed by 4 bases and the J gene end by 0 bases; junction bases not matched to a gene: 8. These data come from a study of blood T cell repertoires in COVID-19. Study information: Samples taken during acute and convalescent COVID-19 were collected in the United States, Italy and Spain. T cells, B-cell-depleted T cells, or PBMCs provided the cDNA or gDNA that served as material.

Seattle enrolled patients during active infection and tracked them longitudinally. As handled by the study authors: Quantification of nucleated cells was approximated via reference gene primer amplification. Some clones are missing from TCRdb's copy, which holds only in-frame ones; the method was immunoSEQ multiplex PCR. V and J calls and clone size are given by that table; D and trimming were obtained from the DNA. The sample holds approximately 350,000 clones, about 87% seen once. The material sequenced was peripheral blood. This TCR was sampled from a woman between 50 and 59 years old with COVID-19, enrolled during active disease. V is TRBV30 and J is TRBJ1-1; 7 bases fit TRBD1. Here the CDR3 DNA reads TGTGCCTGGATCCGTCCCGGGACAGTGAACACTGAAGCTTTCTTT. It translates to CAWIRPGTVNTEAFF.